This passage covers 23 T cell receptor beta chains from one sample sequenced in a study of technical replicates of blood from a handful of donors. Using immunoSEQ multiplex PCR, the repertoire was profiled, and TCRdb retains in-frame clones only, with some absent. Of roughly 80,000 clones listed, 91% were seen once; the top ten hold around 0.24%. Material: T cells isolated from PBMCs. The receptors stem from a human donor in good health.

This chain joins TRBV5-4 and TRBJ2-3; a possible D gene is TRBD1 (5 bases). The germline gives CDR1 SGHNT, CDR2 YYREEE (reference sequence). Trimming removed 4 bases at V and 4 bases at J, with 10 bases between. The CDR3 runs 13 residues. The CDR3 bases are TGTGCCAGCAGCCCAGGGCGCGCAGATACGCAGTATTTT. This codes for CASSPGRADTQYF.

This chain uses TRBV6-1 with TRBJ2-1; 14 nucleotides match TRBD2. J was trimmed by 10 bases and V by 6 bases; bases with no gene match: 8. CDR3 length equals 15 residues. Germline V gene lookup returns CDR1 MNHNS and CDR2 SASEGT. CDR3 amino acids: CASRRGLAGVREQFF. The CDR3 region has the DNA TGTGCCAGCAGGAGGGGACTAGCGGGGGTTCGGGAGCAGTTCTTC.

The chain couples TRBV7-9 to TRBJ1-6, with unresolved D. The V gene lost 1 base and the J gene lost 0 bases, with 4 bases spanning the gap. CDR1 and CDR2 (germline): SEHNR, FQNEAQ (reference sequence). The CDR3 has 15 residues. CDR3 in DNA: TGTGCCAGCAGCTTAGAGAGCTCCTATAATTCACCCCTCCACTTT. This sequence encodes CASSLESSYNSPLHF.

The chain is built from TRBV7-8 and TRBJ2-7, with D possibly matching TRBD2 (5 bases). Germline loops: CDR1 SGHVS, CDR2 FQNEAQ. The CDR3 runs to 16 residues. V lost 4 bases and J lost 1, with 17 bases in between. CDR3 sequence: CASSSSGSRTSYEQYF. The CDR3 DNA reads TGTGCCAGCAGCTCCTCGGGAAGCCGAACTTCCTACGAGCAGTACTTC.

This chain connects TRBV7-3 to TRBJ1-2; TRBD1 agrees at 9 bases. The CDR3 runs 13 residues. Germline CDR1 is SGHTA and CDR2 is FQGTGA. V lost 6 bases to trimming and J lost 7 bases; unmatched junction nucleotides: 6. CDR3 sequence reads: CASSMGQGTGYTF. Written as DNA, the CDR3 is TGTGCCAGCAGTATGGGACAGGGCACTGGCTACACCTTC.

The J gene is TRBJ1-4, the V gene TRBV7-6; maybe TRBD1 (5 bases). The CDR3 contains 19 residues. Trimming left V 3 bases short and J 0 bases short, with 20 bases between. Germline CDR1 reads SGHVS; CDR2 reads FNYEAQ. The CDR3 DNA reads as TGTGCCAGCAGCTTGGAAGGGAAAGGGGAAGTTGCAACTAATGAAAAACTGTTTTTT. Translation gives CASSLEGKGEVATNEKLFF.

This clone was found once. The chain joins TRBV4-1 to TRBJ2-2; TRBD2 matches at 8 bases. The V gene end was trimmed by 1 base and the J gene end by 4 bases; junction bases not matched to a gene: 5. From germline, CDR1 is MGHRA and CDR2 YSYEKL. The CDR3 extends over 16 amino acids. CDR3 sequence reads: CASSQVAGGGTGELFF. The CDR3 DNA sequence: TGCGCCAGCAGCCAAGTGGCGGGGGGCGGCACCGGGGAGCTGTTTTTT.

As DNA, the CDR3 is TGTGCCAGCAGCAACGGCGGGAGCTCACCCACCGGGGAGCTGTTTTTT. As protein: CASSNGGSSPTGELFF. The genes are TRBV21-1 and TRBJ2-2; whether TRBD2, the table's D call, matches the DNA was not checked. TRBV21-1 is termed a pseudogene. The CDR3 has 16 amino acids.

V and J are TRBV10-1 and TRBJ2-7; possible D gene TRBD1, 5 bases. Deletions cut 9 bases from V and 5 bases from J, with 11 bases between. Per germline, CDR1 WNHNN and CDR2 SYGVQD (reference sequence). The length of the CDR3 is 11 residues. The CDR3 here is CARDDSHEQYF. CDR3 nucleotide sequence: TGCGCCAGGGATGACAGTCACGAGCAGTACTTC.

The CDR3 protein is CASSERQGYGYTF. As DNA, the CDR3 is TGCGCCAGCAGTGAGCGGCAGGGGTATGGCTACACCTTC. The J gene is TRBJ1-2, the V gene TRBV10-1; tentative D call: TRBD1 (6 bases). V lost 2 bases and J lost 5, with 9 bases in between. In germline, CDR1 is WNHNN, CDR2 SYGVQD (reference sequence). The CDR3 runs 13 residues.

The chain's CDR3 is CASRPPGGNEQYF. The CDR3, as DNA: TGTGCCAGCAGACCGCCAGGGGGAAACGAGCAGTACTTC. The genes are TRBV5-4 and TRBJ2-7, with 7 bases fitting TRBD1. Germline-derived CDR1 and CDR2 are SGHNT and YYREEE (reference sequence). Losses at the gene ends were 5 bases for V and 5 bases for J; bases not matched to a gene: 7. CDR3 size: 13 residues.

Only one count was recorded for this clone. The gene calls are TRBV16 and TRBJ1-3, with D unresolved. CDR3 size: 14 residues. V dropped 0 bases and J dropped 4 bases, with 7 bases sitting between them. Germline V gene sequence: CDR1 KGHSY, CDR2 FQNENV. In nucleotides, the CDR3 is TGTGCCAGCAGCCAATCAGGGAGCGGAAACACCATATATTTT. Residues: CASSQSGSGNTIYF. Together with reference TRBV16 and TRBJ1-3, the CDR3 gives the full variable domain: GEEVAQTPKHLVRGEGQKAKLYCAPIKGHSYVFWYQQVLKNEFKFLISFQNENVFDETGMPKERFSAKCLPNSPCSLEIQATKLEDSAVYFCASSQSGSGNTIYFGEGSWLTVV.

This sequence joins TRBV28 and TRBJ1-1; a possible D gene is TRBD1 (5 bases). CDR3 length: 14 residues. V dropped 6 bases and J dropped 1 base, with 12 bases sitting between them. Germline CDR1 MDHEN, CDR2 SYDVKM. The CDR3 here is CASRIITGNTEAFF. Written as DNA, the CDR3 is TGTGCCAGCAGGATTATAACAGGGAACACTGAAGCTTTCTTT.

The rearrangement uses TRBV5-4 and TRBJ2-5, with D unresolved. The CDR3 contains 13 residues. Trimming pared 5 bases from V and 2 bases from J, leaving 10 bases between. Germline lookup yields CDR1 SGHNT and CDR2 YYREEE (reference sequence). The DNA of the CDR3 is TGTGCCAGCAGTTTCGACAATCAAGAGACCCAGTACTTC. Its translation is CASSFDNQETQYF.

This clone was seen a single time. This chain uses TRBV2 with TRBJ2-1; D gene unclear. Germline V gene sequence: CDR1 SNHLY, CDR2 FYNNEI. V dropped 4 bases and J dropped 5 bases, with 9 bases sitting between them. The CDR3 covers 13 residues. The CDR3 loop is CASSALTNNEQFF. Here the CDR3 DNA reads TGTGCCAGCAGTGCACTAACTAACAATGAGCAGTTCTTC.

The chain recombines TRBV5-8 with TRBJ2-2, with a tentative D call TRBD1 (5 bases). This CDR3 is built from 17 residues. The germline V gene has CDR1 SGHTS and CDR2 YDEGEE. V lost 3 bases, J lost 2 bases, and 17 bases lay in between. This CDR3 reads CASSSVTGHINTGELFF. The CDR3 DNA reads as TGTGCCAGCAGCTCGGTCACAGGACACATAAACACCGGGGAGCTGTTTTTT.

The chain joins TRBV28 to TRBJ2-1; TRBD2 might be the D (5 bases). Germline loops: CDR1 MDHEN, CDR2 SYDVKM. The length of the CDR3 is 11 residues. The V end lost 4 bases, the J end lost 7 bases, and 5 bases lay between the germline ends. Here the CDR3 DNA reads TGTGCCAGCAGTTCGGGGAATGAGCAGTTCTTC. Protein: CASSSGNEQFF.

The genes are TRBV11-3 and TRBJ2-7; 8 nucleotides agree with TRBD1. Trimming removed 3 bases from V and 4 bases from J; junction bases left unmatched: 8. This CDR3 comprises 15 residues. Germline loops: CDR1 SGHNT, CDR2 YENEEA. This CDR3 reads CASSFSGTGDYEQYF. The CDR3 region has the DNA TGTGCCAGCAGCTTCTCGGGGACAGGTGATTACGAGCAGTACTTC.

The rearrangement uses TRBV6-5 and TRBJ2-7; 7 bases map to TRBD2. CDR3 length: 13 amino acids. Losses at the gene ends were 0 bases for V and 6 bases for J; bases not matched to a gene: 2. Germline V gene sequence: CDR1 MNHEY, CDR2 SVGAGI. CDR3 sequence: CASSYSTGGEQYF. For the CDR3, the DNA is TGTGCCAGCAGTTACTCGACGGGAGGCGAGCAGTACTTC.

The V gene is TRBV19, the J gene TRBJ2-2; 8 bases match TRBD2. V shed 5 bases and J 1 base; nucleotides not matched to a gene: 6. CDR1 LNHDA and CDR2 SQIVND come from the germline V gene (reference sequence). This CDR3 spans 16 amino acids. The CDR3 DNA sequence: TGTGCCAGTAGTTCGCTTAGCGGGGAGAACACCGGGGAGCTGTTTTTT. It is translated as CASSSLSGENTGELFF.

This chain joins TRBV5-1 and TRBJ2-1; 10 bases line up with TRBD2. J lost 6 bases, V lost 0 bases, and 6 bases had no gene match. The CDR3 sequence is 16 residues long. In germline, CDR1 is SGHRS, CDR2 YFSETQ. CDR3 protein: CASSLAGTSALNEQFF. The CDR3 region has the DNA TGCGCCAGCAGCTTGGCCGGGACTAGCGCGCTCAATGAGCAGTTCTTC.

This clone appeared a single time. CDR3 DNA: TGTGCCAGCTCACGTCAGCGGGAATCGCAACAGTACTTC. Translation: CASSRQRESQQYF. The chain combines TRBV18 with TRBJ2-7, with 7 positions matching TRBD2. Germline V gives CDR1 KGHSH, CDR2 LQKENI. V gave up 4 bases and J gave up 10 bases; unmatched junction bases: 10. The CDR3 has 13 residues.

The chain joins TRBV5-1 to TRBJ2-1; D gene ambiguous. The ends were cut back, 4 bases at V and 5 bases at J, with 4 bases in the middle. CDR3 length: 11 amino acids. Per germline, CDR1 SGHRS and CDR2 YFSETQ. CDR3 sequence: CASSLNNEQFF. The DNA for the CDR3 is TGCGCCAGCAGCCTTAACAATGAGCAGTTCTTC.